The rows below give T cell receptor beta chains drawn from one sample of a study of blood T cell repertoires in COVID-19. Clones were sequenced by immunoSEQ multiplex PCR, and TCRdb holds only the in-frame ones, with some missing. The sample includes 200,000 to 250,000 clones, around four fifths of them seen just once. The sequenced material came from peripheral blood. These receptors came from a woman in her fifties or sixties who had recovered from COVID-19. Each CDR3 is given with its conserved first and last residue. The D gene is left open where the match is weak. Not all rows give a size; the values are once, few, many and, for expanded clones, a class.

j_gene: TRBJ2-1; d_gene: TRBD2; abundance: once; v_gene: TRBV10-2; CDR3nt: TGCGCCAGCAGAGACCCCTTGCGGGGGGGCCTCAATGAGCAGTTCTTC; CDR3aa: CASRDPLRGGLNEQFF
j_gene: TRBJ2-7; d_gene: TRBD2; abundance: once; v_gene: TRBV6-5; CDR3nt: TGTGCCAGCAGACGGGGACTAGCGGGGCCCGAGCAGTACTTC; CDR3aa: CASRRGLAGPEQYF
j_gene: TRBJ1-4; d_gene: .; abundance: .; v_gene: TRBV2; CDR3nt: TGTGCCATCAATGACAGACAAACTAATGAAAAACTGTTTTTT; CDR3aa: CAINDRQTNEKLFF
j_gene: TRBJ2-7; d_gene: .; abundance: .; v_gene: TRBV4-3; CDR3nt: TGCGCCAGCAGCCGGGGGCACAGGGCGGGCGCCAGTTCAGGAGAGCAGTACTTC; CDR3aa: CASSRGHRAGASSGEQYF
j_gene: TRBJ2-3; d_gene: TRBD1; abundance: .; v_gene: TRBV4-1; CDR3nt: TGCGCCAGCAGCCGGCTAGTAGGACAGGGAAGCACAGATACGCAGTATTTT; CDR3aa: CASSRLVGQGSTDTQYF
j_gene: TRBJ1-5; d_gene: .; abundance: .; v_gene: TRBV2; CDR3nt: TGTGCCAGCAGTGATTTGGAGGATCAGCCCCAGCATTTT; CDR3aa: CASSDLEDQPQHF
j_gene: TRBJ1-5; d_gene: .; abundance: once; v_gene: TRBV3-1/TRBV3-2; CDR3nt: TGTGCCAGCAGCCAAGATTGGGTATGGGAGAACAATCAGCCCCAGCATTTT; CDR3aa: CASSQDWVWENNQPQHF
j_gene: TRBJ1-5; d_gene: TRBD1; abundance: .; v_gene: TRBV19; CDR3nt: TGTGCCAGTAGTGACAGGGGTAGCAATCAGCCCCAGCATTTT; CDR3aa: CASSDRGSNQPQHF
j_gene: TRBJ2-1; d_gene: .; abundance: .; v_gene: TRBV21-1; CDR3nt: TGTGCCAGCAGCAATGTTCTAGCGGGGCTCTCCTACAATGAGCAGTTCTTC; CDR3aa: CASSNVLAGLSYNEQFF
j_gene: TRBJ1-4; d_gene: .; abundance: .; v_gene: TRBV5-1; CDR3nt: TGCGCCAGCAGCCCCGGACAGCCGGTTAATGAAAAACTGTTTTTT; CDR3aa: CASSPGQPVNEKLFF
j_gene: TRBJ1-2; d_gene: .; abundance: .; v_gene: TRBV4-2; CDR3nt: TGTGCCAGCAGCCAAGAACTCGACGGGGTCTATGGCTACACCTTC; CDR3aa: CASSQELDGVYGYTF
j_gene: TRBJ2-2; d_gene: TRBD2; abundance: few; v_gene: TRBV23-1; CDR3nt: TGCGCCAGCAGTCAATCGGGGCGGGGGGAGACCACCGGGGAGCTGTTTTTT; CDR3aa: CASSQSGRGETTGELFF
j_gene: TRBJ2-5; d_gene: .; abundance: .; v_gene: TRBV3-1/TRBV3-2; CDR3nt: TGTGCCAGCAGCCATTATCAGGCCCAGTACTTC; CDR3aa: CASSHYQAQYF
j_gene: TRBJ1-3; d_gene: .; abundance: .; v_gene: TRBV4-3; CDR3nt: TGCGCCAGCAGCCACATCGGCCGTAACCGGGGTCACACCATATATTTT; CDR3aa: CASSHIGRNRGHTIYF
j_gene: TRBJ1-1; d_gene: .; abundance: many; v_gene: TRBV3-1/TRBV3-2; CDR3nt: TGTGCCAGCAGCCAACAGGACACTGAAGCTTTCTTT; CDR3aa: CASSQQDTEAFF
j_gene: TRBJ1-5; d_gene: TRBD1; abundance: .; v_gene: TRBV2; CDR3nt: TGTGCCAGCAGTAACAGGGGAACTGGCAATCAGCCCCAGCATTTT; CDR3aa: CASSNRGTGNQPQHF
j_gene: TRBJ1-1; d_gene: TRBD1; abundance: .; v_gene: TRBV11-2; CDR3nt: TGTGCCAGCAGCAAGGACAGGGGGCTCCTCGCTTTCTTT; CDR3aa: CASSKDRGLLAFF
j_gene: TRBJ2-7; d_gene: TRBD2; abundance: .; v_gene: TRBV30; CDR3nt: TGTGCCTGGAGTGTACTAGCGGGGGGGAAATTCTACGAGCAGTACTTC; CDR3aa: CAWSVLAGGKFYEQYF
j_gene: TRBJ2-6; d_gene: .; abundance: .; v_gene: TRBV14; CDR3nt: TGTGCCAGCAGGCCAAGAATGGTAAAGGGGTCTGGGGCCAACGTCCTGACTTTC; CDR3aa: CASRPRMVKGSGANVLTF
j_gene: TRBJ1-2; d_gene: .; abundance: .; v_gene: TRBV4-1; CDR3nt: TGCGCCAGCAGCCAAGTAGGAGGGAACTATGGCTACACCTTC; CDR3aa: CASSQVGGNYGYTF
j_gene: TRBJ1-3; d_gene: .; abundance: .; v_gene: TRBV10-3; CDR3nt: TGTGCCATCAGTGAAGGTGAAGGACTAGGGGGCACCATATATTTT; CDR3aa: CAISEGEGLGGTIYF
j_gene: TRBJ1-1; d_gene: .; abundance: .; v_gene: TRBV19; CDR3nt: TGTGCCAGTAGTATATTCCCCACAGGGTTGGATGCTGAAGCTTTCTTT; CDR3aa: CASSIFPTGLDAEAFF
j_gene: TRBJ2-7; d_gene: .; abundance: .; v_gene: TRBV10-1; CDR3nt: TGCGCCAGCAGTGAGAGGCAGGGTCATGGGTACGAGCAGTACTTC; CDR3aa: CASSERQGHGYEQYF
j_gene: TRBJ2-1; d_gene: TRBD2; abundance: .; v_gene: TRBV4-3; CDR3nt: TGCGCCAGCAGCCAAGATTCCCTAGCGGGGGGGCCTTATGAGCAGTTCTTC; CDR3aa: CASSQDSLAGGPYEQFF
j_gene: TRBJ1-2; d_gene: TRBD1; abundance: .; v_gene: TRBV30; CDR3nt: TGTGCCTGGAGTCCAGGGGGCTATGGCTACACCTTC; CDR3aa: CAWSPGGYGYTF
j_gene: TRBJ2-4; d_gene: .; abundance: .; v_gene: TRBV20-1; CDR3nt: TGCAGTGCCCGGACATTCAACATTCAGTACTTC; CDR3aa: CSARTFNIQYF
j_gene: TRBJ2-1; d_gene: .; abundance: .; v_gene: TRBV14; CDR3nt: TGTGCCAGCAGCCCCCCCCCGGGTCGGTTTAACTCCTACAATGAGCAGTTCTTC; CDR3aa: CASSPPPGRFNSYNEQFF
j_gene: TRBJ1-5; d_gene: .; abundance: .; v_gene: TRBV18; CDR3nt: TGTGCCAGCTCACAAACTACTTCAGGGTATCAGCCCCAGCATTTT; CDR3aa: CASSQTTSGYQPQHF
j_gene: TRBJ2-3; d_gene: TRBD2; abundance: .; v_gene: TRBV4-1; CDR3nt: TGCGCCAGCAGCCGGGAGGGACTAGCGGGGGCAGATACGCAGTATTTT; CDR3aa: CASSREGLAGADTQYF
j_gene: TRBJ1-1; d_gene: .; abundance: few; v_gene: TRBV6-5; CDR3nt: TGTGCCAGCAGCCTCCACCAAGCGAACACTGAAGCTTTCTTT; CDR3aa: CASSLHQANTEAFF
j_gene: TRBJ2-1; d_gene: TRBD2; abundance: .; v_gene: TRBV5-1; CDR3nt: TGCGCCAGCAGCTTGGGCCCTGTGGGGGGGAGCAATGAGCAGTTCTTC; CDR3aa: CASSLGPVGGSNEQFF
j_gene: TRBJ2-1; d_gene: .; abundance: .; v_gene: TRBV11-2; CDR3nt: TGTGCCAGCAGCTTAGTTACAGGGTACTCCTACAATGAGCAGTTCTTC; CDR3aa: CASSLVTGYSYNEQFF
j_gene: TRBJ1-6; d_gene: TRBD1; abundance: .; v_gene: TRBV19; CDR3nt: TGTGCCACCGGACAGGGAGATAATTCACCCCTCCACTTT; CDR3aa: CATGQGDNSPLHF
j_gene: TRBJ1-6; d_gene: .; abundance: few; v_gene: TRBV11-2; CDR3nt: TGTGCCAGCAGCCGAGAGGAGAATTCACCCCTCCACTTT; CDR3aa: CASSREENSPLHF
j_gene: TRBJ1-2; d_gene: TRBD1; abundance: .; v_gene: TRBV2; CDR3nt: TGTGCCAGCAGGTTAGGGGGCGGCTACACCTTC; CDR3aa: CASRLGGGYTF
j_gene: TRBJ1-1; d_gene: .; abundance: .; v_gene: TRBV27; CDR3nt: TGTGCCAGCAGTTTGAACGGGGGCACTGAAGCTTTCTTT; CDR3aa: CASSLNGGTEAFF
j_gene: TRBJ1-5; d_gene: .; abundance: .; v_gene: TRBV3-1/TRBV3-2; CDR3nt: TGTGCCAGCAGCCCCCGGACTGGAACAGATCAGCCCCAGCATTTT; CDR3aa: CASSPRTGTDQPQHF
j_gene: TRBJ2-5; d_gene: .; abundance: .; v_gene: TRBV11-3; CDR3nt: TGTGCCAGCAGCTTAGACCTAAGAGGTGCCCAGTACTTC; CDR3aa: CASSLDLRGAQYF